This T cell receptor beta chain appears in the sequencing data of a study of CD8+ T cells in alopecia areata (dated by TCRdb to 2016 to 2019). Background on the whole study: The treated patients, all with moderate-to-severe alopecia areata, were enrolled in an open-label pilot trial of oral tofacitinib given at 5 to 10 mg twice daily. Patients received tofacitinib for 6 to 18 months and were then followed off drug for 6 months to check for delayed response and recurrence. Amplification of TCRbeta CDR3 regions was done by immunoSEQ multiplex PCR using 35 Vbeta forward primers and 13 Jbeta reverse primers. Clonality in the scalp was compared among normal scalp (n=4), patchy alopecia areata scalp (n=8), and alopecia totalis/universalis scalp (n=8). On the human side, TCRbeta sequencing was run on scalp tissue and on sorted CD4+ and CD8+ peripheral blood T cells from healthy controls and from alopecia areata patients with either patchy or totalis/universalis disease. The SALT score, which quantifies the percentage of affected scalp surface area, was used to measure disease severity in treated patients. The study used high-throughput TCRbeta sequencing to examine T cell clonal expansion in alopecia areata, in both the C3H/HeJ mouse model and human patients. Patients on tofacitinib were biopsied at baseline and after 4 and 24 weeks of treatment, and several of the patients also had a later scalp biopsy. RNA came from the PAXgene miRNA kit for fixed scalp, the miRNeasy kit for PBMCs, and the RNeasy kit for mouse skin. Study-wide conclusions, independent of this receptor: Many expanded lesional clones were found to persist in scalp and blood during tofacitinib treatment, and relapse after treatment cessation may be partly explained by this persistence. Scalp TCR repertoire analysis is complicated because resident alphabeta T cells in normal human skin are also sequenced, whereas mouse skin is dominated by gammadelta T cells. Compared with mice, TCR sequences shared between patients were less clear, possibly partly because of HLA diversity across the patient population. The treated cohort was small, with a single nonresponder, so links between baseline CD8+ expansion and response need larger studies. Compared with normal scalp, lesional scalp, particularly in alopecia totalis/universalis, had higher clonality and more expanded CD8+ clones, which suggests antigenic drive. Tofacitinib significantly decreased scalp clonality and the number of expanded CD8+ clones among the top 100 scalp clones.

The time point label, read with the paper, signifies: less than 25 weeks on oral tofacitinib. The treatment or condition label corresponds to: oral pan-JAK inhibitor, 5-10 mg twice daily. Peripheral blood and lesional scalp punch biopsies were obtained from patients with alopecia areata. PBMCs were separated by density centrifugation and stained for CD3, CD4 and CD8, after which CD4+ and CD8+ T cells were sorted on a FACSAria. The method was the immunoSEQ multiplex PCR assay. To provide template for TCR sequencing, every sample had RNA extracted and reverse transcribed into cDNA. First-strand cDNA was synthesized with SuperScript III using a 2:1 mix of oligo-dT and random hexamers. A synthetic immune receptor repertoire was used to assess amplification bias, and residual bias was removed computationally. The paper's processing steps were these. Raw reads were preprocessed for error removal, and CDR3 was defined according to IMGT conventions as running from the conserved cysteine to phenylalanine. Clonality was computed by normalizing Shannon entropy by log2 of the number of productive unique TCRs and subtracting the result from 1. Whether each scalp clone was CD4 or CD8 was inferred by checking scalp TCRbeta sequences against the CD4 and CD8 repertoires from sorted blood. TCRdb provides this immuneACCESS table in a form limited to in-frame rearrangements. Some clones are lacking; in checked studies, under half of them reflect an unresolved V gene, and why the rest are absent is not known. From that table come the V and J calls and clone size; the DNA was used to work out D and trimming. The table for this sample lists approximately 280,000 clones; roughly 64% of them were counted only once. The biggest ten clones account for more than 1.5% of the sample.

Comments on this clone: The specificity of this receptor is unknown. Base qualities are missing; no much larger clone stands one base away.

Deletion took 4 bases off V and 0 bases off J, with a span of 14 bases between the germline ends. CDR3 length: 16 amino acids, cysteine to phenylalanine. Only the CDR3 region is kept as DNA, spanning 48 bases read in frame from base 1. Looking up the germline V gene (reference sequence) yields CDR1 SEHNR and CDR2 FQNEAQ. The chain links TRBV7-9 with TRBJ2-3; TRBD1 is a weak D gene call, 5 bases matching. Specimen: CD4+ T cells sorted from blood, collected at week 24, from a patient treated with tofacitinib. The clonotype originates from a human donor with alopecia areata. The base sequence is TGTGCCAGCAGCTCGACAGCACTCATCAGCACAGATACGCAGTATTTT. The encoded protein is CASSSTALISTDTQYF. Here the CDR3 is joined to the reference TRBV7-9 and TRBJ2-3 genes, and the full variable domain is: DTGVSQNPRHKITKRGQNVTFRCDPISEHNRLYWYRQTLGQGPEFLTYFQNEAQLEKSRLLSDRFSAERPKGSFSTLEIQRTEQGDSAMYLCASSSTALISTDTQYFGPGTRLTVL.